This T cell receptor beta chain was retrieved from a study of cytomegalovirus exposure and HLA in healthy donors. This clone has just a few counts. What it recognizes is unknown. Study-level findings and limits: TCR beta chains associated with HLA were, in a later analysis, more clonally expanded than equally common others.

CDR1 MNHEY and CDR2 SMNVEV come from the germline V gene (reference sequence). The J segment lost 2 bases and the V segment lost 5 bases, leaving 6 bases of the junction unmatched. The CDR3 is 17 residues long. The primer mix had 60 Vbeta and 13 Jbeta primers. Profiling relied on immunoSEQ multiplex PCR, and the TCRdb table lists in-frame clones only, not all of them. The sample has around 140,000 clones; over 65% are singletons. The chain joins TRBV27 to TRBJ2-6, with 10 bases matching TRBD1. This receptor was taken from a female donor in good health and CMV-seropositive. The sample comprised PBMCs. The CDR3 reads CASSRRQGAPGANVLTF. CDR3 DNA sequence: TGTGCCAGCAGTCGTCGACAGGGGGCGCCTGGGGCCAACGTCCTGACTTTC.